The T cell receptor (beta chain) described here comes from a study of cytomegalovirus exposure and HLA in healthy donors. CDR3 length equals 14 residues. CDR1 MNHNS and CDR2 SASEGT come from the germline V gene. 60 Vbeta and 13 Jbeta primers were used in PCR. Assay used: immunoSEQ multiplex PCR; TCRdb lists only in-frame clones, some missing. Of some 190,000 clones listed, 87% are singletons. Study-wide points: In vitro experiments confirmed that three CMV-associated chains were specific for CMV antigens.

In regard to this clone: No antigen is known for it.

Sequencing input: PBMCs. The source of this sequence is a boy younger than 10 in good health and CMV-seronegative. J is TRBJ2-5 and V is TRBV6-1; 10 nucleotides align to TRBD2. The J call may be wrong; the DNA end is better matched by TRBJ2-7. The CDR3 coding sequence is TGTGCCAGCATTGCTAGCGGGGGCTCCTACGAGCAGTACTTC. This translates into CASIASGGSYEQYF.